The TCR beta chain under discussion was sequenced for a study of glioma-infiltrating T cells. Notes on this clonotype: Its antigen remains unknown.

Study-level results: CDR3 overlap between tissue and blood was very small.

Trimming took 6 bases from V and 0 from J, leaving 12 bases between them. CDR1 MNHEY and CDR2 SMNVEV come from the germline V gene (reference sequence). The CDR3 covers 15 residues. Using RNA template, CDR3s of TCR alpha and beta were amplified with iRepertoire arm-PCR. Each CDR3 protein gets one entry after TCRdb re-called the multiplex PCR reads with MiXCR. The sample contains 17,000 or so distinct CDR3 sequences, 58% of which appear only once. The sample comprised glioma tissue, nonneoplastic brain tissue, or PBMCs (not recorded which). The rearrangement uses TRBV27 and TRBJ1-5, with D unclear. The TCR sequence derives from a human donor with low-grade glioma or glioblastoma, undergoing nonglioma brain surgery, or in good health (not recorded which). The CDR3 spells CASRLDGYSNQPQHF. The CDR3 region has the DNA TGTGCCAGCAGGCTGGACGGCTATAGCAATCAGCCCCAGCATTTT.